These T cell receptor beta chains were read from a single sample in a study of response to subunit inactivated influenza vaccine. A single record per CDR3 protein comes from TCRdb applying MiXCR to the RT-PCR reads. In the table there are hundreds of thousands of distinct CDR3 sequences, 15% to 20% of which are singletons. Here the sequenced sample was CD4+ T cells sorted from PBMCs, taken roughly 24 months after vaccination. The receptors stem from a man aged 50 to 69 who received an inactivated influenza vaccine. The CDR3 runs from the conserved cysteine through the conserved F or W. The D gene is left open where the match is weak. Clone size appears in some rows only: once, few, many, or a class for an expanded clone.

>-|TRBJ2-1|TRBV12-3/TRBV12-4|few
CASSFFDSTMSQFF
>TRBD1|TRBJ1-1|TRBV12-3/TRBV12-4|few
CASSLRGGVNTEAFF
>-|TRBJ1-2|TRBV20-1|few
CSARGGLDRPNYGYTF
>TRBD2|TRBJ2-3|TRBV7-2|few
CASSLDAAGGGTDTQYF
>-|TRBJ2-3|TRBV29-1|-
CSVDQGTDTQYF
>TRBD1|TRBJ2-5|TRBV30|-
CAGNRDRGETQYF
>-|TRBJ2-3|TRBV2|-
CATAVPGASTDTQYF
>-|TRBJ1-5|TRBV6-1|many
CASSAGSNQPQHF
>-|TRBJ2-3|TRBV7-2|few
CASSSQGTHRGTQYF
>TRBD1|TRBJ2-7|TRBV27|-
CASSSRTGNHYEQYF
>TRBD1|TRBJ2-7|TRBV6-2/TRBV6-3|few
CASSQDRAREQYF
>-|TRBJ2-1|TRBV11-3|-
CASSPTWSAPYNEQFF
>TRBD2|TRBJ2-3|TRBV28|-
CASLLAGGTTDTQYF
>-|TRBJ1-6|TRBV11-2|-
CASSLDQGLNSPLHF
>TRBD2|TRBJ2-1|TRBV3-1|few
CASSGGLAGGIQFF
>TRBD2|TRBJ2-3|TRBV4-2|-
CASSELAGSTDTQYF
>-|TRBJ2-5|TRBV7-2|-
CASSPRVWETQYF
>-|TRBJ2-3|TRBV4-2|few
CASSGSPSTDTQYF
>TRBD2|TRBJ2-1|TRBV27|-
CASSPLAGAVRFSNEQFF
>-|TRBJ2-2|TRBV29-1|many
CSVEADTGELFF
>-|TRBJ2-4|TRBV6-6|few
CASSLGAKNIQYF
>TRBD2|TRBJ2-3|TRBV10-3|-
CAISELPAGGLYSDTQYF
>-|TRBJ1-4|TRBV16|-
CASSQSPQGRGEKLFF
>-|TRBJ1-3|TRBV4-2|few
CASSQDRRGLAGNTIYF
>-|TRBJ2-7|TRBV28|-
CASSLYRLEEYEQYF
>-|TRBJ2-1|TRBV5-1|few
CASSLEAAQVVEQFF
>-|TRBJ2-3|TRBV12-3/TRBV12-4|-
CASRLDGGSTDTQYF
>TRBD1|TRBJ2-3|TRBV5-1|-
CASSADRGFTDTQYF
>TRBD2|TRBJ2-2|TRBV5-1|few
CASSLSGDHTGELFF
>TRBD2|TRBJ2-3|TRBV7-9|many
CASSPGTIPYTQYF
>-|TRBJ2-7|TRBV5-1|-
CASSYTGIYEQYF
>-|TRBJ1-5|TRBV5-6|-
CASSLTGRSDQPQHF
>-|TRBJ2-2|TRBV21-1|few
CASSKARFGESGELFF
>TRBD1|TRBJ2-3|TRBV12-3/TRBV12-4|-
CASSLAGQGGTDTQYF
>-|TRBJ2-5|TRBV25-1|-
CASSESWATGETQYF
>TRBD2|TRBJ2-7|TRBV7-8|-
CASSLRRSGGSYEQYF
>TRBD2|TRBJ2-5|TRBV20-1|-
CSARGGTSLQETQYF
>-|TRBJ2-5|TRBV11-2|few
CASRSGTLPQYF
>TRBD2|TRBJ2-3|TRBV4-1|few
CASSPRSLAGFTDTQYF
>TRBD1|TRBJ1-2|TRBV4-1|few
CASSQADRGRSKGYTF
>-|TRBJ2-1|TRBV28|few
CASSREWGAQFF
>TRBD2|TRBJ2-5|TRBV20-1|few
CSARGTSRETQYF
>-|TRBJ1-2|TRBV6-1|-
CASSEDGYTF
>-|TRBJ2-3|TRBV10-3|few
CAIGAGTDTQYF
>-|TRBJ2-7|TRBV20-1|-
CSANYEGSYEQYF
>TRBD2|TRBJ2-1|TRBV7-2|few
CASSLWTSGSLEQFF
>-|TRBJ1-5|TRBV28|many
CASIPDFNQPQHF
>TRBD2|TRBJ2-2|TRBV6-2/TRBV6-3|-
CASSPIGLANTGELFF
>TRBD1|TRBJ1-5|TRBV6-5|few
CASSYLAGGSNQPQHF
>TRBD1|TRBJ1-2|TRBV20-1|-
CSARDKPRTGGYGYTF
>TRBD1|TRBJ2-3|TRBV29-1|-
CSGFTGAGDTQYF
>-|TRBJ2-5|TRBV4-3|-
CASSQDVKRTQYF
>TRBD2|TRBJ2-1|TRBV5-6|-
CASSNRLAGGPSYNEQFF
>-|TRBJ1-1|TRBV4-3|few
CASSQSLGQGKTEAFF
>TRBD1|TRBJ2-7|TRBV6-5|few
CASSYSGGQGVYEQYF